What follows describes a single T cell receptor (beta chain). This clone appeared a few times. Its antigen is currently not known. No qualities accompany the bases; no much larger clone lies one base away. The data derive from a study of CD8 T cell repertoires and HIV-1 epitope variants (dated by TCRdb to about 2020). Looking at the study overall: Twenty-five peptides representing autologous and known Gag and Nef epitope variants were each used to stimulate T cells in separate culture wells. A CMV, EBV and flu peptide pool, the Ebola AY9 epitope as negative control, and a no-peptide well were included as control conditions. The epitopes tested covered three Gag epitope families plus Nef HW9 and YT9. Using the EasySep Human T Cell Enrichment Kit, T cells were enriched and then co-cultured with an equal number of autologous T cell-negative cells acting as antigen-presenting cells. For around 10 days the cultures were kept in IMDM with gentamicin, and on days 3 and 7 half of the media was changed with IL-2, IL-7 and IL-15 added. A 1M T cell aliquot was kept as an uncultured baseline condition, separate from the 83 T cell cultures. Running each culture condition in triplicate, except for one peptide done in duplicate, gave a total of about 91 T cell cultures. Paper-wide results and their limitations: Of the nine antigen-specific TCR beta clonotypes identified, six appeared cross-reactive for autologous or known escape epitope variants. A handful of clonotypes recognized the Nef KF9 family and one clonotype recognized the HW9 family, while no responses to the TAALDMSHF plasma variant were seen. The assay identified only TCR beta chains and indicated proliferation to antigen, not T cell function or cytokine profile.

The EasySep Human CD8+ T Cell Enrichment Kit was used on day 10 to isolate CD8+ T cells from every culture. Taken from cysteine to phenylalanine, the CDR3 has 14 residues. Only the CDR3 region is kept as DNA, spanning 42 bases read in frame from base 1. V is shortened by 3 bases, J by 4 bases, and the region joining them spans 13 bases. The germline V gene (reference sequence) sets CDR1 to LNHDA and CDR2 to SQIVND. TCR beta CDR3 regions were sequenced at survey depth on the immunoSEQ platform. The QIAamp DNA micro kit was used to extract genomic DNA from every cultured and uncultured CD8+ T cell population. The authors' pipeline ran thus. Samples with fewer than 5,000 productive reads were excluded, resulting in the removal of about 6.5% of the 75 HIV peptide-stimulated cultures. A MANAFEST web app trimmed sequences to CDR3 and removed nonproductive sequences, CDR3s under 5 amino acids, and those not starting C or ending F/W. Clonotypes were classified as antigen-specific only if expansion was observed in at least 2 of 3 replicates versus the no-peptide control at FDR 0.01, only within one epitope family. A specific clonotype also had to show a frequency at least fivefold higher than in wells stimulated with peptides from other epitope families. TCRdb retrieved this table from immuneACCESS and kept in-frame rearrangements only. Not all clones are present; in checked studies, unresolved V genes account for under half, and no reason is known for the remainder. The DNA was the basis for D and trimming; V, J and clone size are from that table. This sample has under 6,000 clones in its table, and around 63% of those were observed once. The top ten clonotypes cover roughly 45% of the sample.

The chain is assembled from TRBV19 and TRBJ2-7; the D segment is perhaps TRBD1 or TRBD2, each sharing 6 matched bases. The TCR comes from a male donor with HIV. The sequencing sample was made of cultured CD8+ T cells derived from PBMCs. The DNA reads TGTGCCAGTAGTATCTCGTCGGGGGCTTACGAGCAGTACTTC. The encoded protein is CASSISSGAYEQYF.